This T cell receptor beta chain was found in a study of identical twins. Study results and limitations: Within cord blood, abundant beta clonotypes carried fewer insertions, but memory repertoires showed no such trend.

Notes on this clonotype: Its matching antigen is unknown.

All of the donors were Caucasians in good health. TCRdb called the 5' RACE reads again in MiXCR, with one record for every CDR3 protein. The sample shows about 500,000 distinct CDR3 sequences, 13% to 15% of them seen only once. V dropped 4 bases and J dropped 5; count of bases not matched to a gene: 7. The CDR3 extends over 15 amino acids. The germline V gene encodes CDR1 SGHAT and CDR2 FQNNGV. Another study also made use of these data, one on yellow fever vaccine responses in identical twins.

The J gene is TRBJ2-5, the V gene TRBV11-2, with 10 bases lining up with TRBD2. Source material: CD4+ T cells sorted from blood. The receptor was isolated from a woman aged 18-30 years in good health. The CDR3 loop is CASSSGLAPGETQYF. The CDR3 bases are TGTGCCAGCAGCTCGGGACTAGCGCCCGGCGAGACCCAGTACTTC.